This TCR beta chain originates from a study of molecular identifiers for immune sequencing clone quantification. Overall study findings and caveats: Researchers reportedly could pick up spiked Jurkat TCR RNA from one cell mixed into 1 million or so naive cells.

V trimming: 3 bases; J trimming: 0 bases; junction bases outside the gene matches: 10. CDR3 length: 18 residues. The germline V gene has CDR1 SGHVS and CDR2 FQNEAQ. This clonotype was seen a few times. Antigen unknown. Previously reported methods and listed TCR primers produced the bulk TCR libraries. A single record per CDR3 protein comes from TCRdb applying MiXCR to the PCR reads. Among about 68,000 distinct CDR3 sequences listed, about a sixth were seen once. The sequence was collected from a human donor in good health. Some libraries in this study had Jurkat cell RNA spiked in. This chain connects TRBV7-8 to TRBJ2-1, with 8 positions matching TRBD2. The sequencing input was naive CD8+ T cells from blood, with Jurkat cell RNA spiked in. Subset here: FACS-sorted CD8+CD4-CCR7+CD45RA+ naive T cells. CDR3 DNA sequence: TGTGCCAGCAGCTTCCTCGAACTAGCGGAGGGCTCCTACAATGAGCAGTTCTTC. Translating gives CASSFLELAEGSYNEQFF.